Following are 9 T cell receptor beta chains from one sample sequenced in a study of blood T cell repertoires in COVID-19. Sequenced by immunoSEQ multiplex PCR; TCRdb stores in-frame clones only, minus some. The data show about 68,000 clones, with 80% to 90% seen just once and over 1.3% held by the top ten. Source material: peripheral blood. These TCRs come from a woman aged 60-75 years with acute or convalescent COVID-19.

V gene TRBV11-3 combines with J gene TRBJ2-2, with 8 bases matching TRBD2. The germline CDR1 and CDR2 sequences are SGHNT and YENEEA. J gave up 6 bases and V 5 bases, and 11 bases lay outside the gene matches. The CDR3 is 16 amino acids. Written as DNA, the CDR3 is TGTGCCAGCAGCCCGAGCGGGGGCGGAATCTCCGGGGAGCTGTTTTTT. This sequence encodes CASSPSGGGISGELFF.

CDR3 DNA sequence: TGTGCCAGCAGCTACGCGGGAGGGTCCTACAATGAGCAGTTCTTC. This sequence encodes CASSYAGGSYNEQFF. The V and J genes are TRBV5-4 and TRBJ2-1, with 9 bases fitting TRBD2. The germline V gene has CDR1 SGHNT and CDR2 YYREEE (reference sequence). The CDR3 totals 15 residues. The junction had 2 bases not matched to a gene; V was cut back by 3 bases and J by 1 base. The full variable domain, its missing parts supplied by reference TRBV5-4 and TRBJ2-1, is ETGVTQSPTHLIKTRGQQVTLRCSSQSGHNTVSWYQQALGQGPQFIFQYYREEENGRGNFPPRFSGLQFPNYSSELNVNALELDDSALYLCASSYAGGSYNEQFFGPGTRLTVL.

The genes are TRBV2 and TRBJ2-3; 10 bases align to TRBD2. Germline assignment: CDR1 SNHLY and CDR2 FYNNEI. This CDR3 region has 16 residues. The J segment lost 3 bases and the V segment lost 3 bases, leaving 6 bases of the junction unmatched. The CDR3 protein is CASSDQAGGLTDTQYF. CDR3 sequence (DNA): TGTGCCAGCAGTGATCAAGCGGGAGGGCTTACAGATACGCAGTATTTT.

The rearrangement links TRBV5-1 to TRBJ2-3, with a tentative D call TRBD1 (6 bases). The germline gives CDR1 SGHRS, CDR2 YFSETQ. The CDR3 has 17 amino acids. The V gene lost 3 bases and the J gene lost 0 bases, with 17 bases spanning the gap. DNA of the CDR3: TGCGCCAGCAGCTCCCAGCCGACAGGCTTAAGCACAGATACGCAGTATTTT. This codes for CASSSQPTGLSTDTQYF.

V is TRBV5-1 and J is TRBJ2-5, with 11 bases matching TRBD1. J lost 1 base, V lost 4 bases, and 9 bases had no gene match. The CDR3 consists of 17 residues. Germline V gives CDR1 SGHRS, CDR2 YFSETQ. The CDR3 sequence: CASSPSLGQGAQETQYF. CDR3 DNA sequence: TGCGCCAGCAGCCCATCATTAGGACAGGGGGCCCAAGAGACCCAGTACTTC.

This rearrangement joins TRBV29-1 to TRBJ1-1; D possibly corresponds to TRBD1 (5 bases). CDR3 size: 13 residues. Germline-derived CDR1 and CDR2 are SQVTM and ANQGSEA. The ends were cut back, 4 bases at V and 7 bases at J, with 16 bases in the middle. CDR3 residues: CSVGVVRGSEAFF. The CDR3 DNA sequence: TGCAGCGTTGGCGTGGTTCGGGGGAGTGAAGCTTTCTTT.

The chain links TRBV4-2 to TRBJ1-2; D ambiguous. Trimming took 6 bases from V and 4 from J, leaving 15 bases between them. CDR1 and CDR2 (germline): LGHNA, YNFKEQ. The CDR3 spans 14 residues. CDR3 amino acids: CASSPVPAAYGYTF. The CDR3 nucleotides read TGTGCCAGCAGTCCAGTACCTGCCGCCTATGGCTACACCTTC.

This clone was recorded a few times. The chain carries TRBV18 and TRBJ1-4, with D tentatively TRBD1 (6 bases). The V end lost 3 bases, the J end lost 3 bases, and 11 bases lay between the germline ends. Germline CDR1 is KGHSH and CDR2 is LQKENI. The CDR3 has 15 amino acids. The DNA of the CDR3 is TGTGCCAGCTCACCTTGGGGGCAGGCTAATGAAAAACTGTTTTTT. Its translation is CASSPWGQANEKLFF.

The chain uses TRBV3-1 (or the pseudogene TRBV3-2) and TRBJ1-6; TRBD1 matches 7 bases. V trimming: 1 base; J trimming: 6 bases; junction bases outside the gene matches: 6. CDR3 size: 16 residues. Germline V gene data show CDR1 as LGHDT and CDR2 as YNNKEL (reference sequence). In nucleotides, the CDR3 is TGTGCCAGCAGCCAAGGGCCAAACAGGGGTAATTCACCCCTCCACTTT. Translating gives CASSQGPNRGNSPLHF.